The 23 T cell receptor beta chains below come from one sample, sequenced in a study of T-cell memory formation after mild COVID-19. TCRdb re-called the 5' RACE reads through MiXCR, storing one row per CDR3 protein. The table lists approximately 100,000 distinct CDR3 sequences, 11% of them singletons. Sequencing was carried out using PBMCs or a T cell subset sorted from them (not recorded which). The receptor set was obtained from a man aged 18 to 30 who had mild COVID-19 (a few samples of this study predate the infection). Cell type and time point are not known.

V usage is TRBV12-3 or TRBV12-4 and J usage is TRBJ2-3, with 11 bases identical to TRBD2. With V trimmed by 11 bases and J by 2 bases, 6 bases remained unmatched. This CDR3 comprises 14 residues. The CDR3: CAGASGGITDTQYF. As DNA, the CDR3 is TGTGCCGGCGCTAGCGGGGGGATCACAGATACGCAGTATTTT.

This clonotype was detected only a few times. CDR3 amino acids: CASSPTGSGEQYV. The CDR3 bases are TGTGCCAGCAGTCCAACAGGGTCAGGGGAGCAGTACGTC. The V gene is TRBV7-9, the J gene TRBJ2-7; perhaps TRBD1 as D (6 bases). Per germline, CDR1 SEHNR and CDR2 FQNEAQ (reference sequence). This CDR3 has 13 residues. Trimming took off 6 bases at V and 7 bases at J, with 16 bases between the two ends.

The V call is TRBV5-5, the J call TRBJ1-3, with 7 positions matching TRBD1. In germline, CDR1 is SGHKS, CDR2 YYEKEE (reference sequence). V lost 2 bases and J lost 0; bases outside the gene matches: 2. The CDR3 totals 15 residues. The CDR3 region has the DNA TGTGCCAGCAGCTTTGGGACAGCCTCTGGAAACACCATATATTTT. Protein: CASSFGTASGNTIYF.

The CDR3 here is CASSYGGQAEQFF. DNA for the CDR3: TGTGCCAGCAGTTATGGCGGCCAGGCTGAGCAGTTCTTC. V gene TRBV5-5 combines with J gene TRBJ2-1; D not certain. Trimming took off 5 bases at V and 9 bases at J, with 15 bases between the two ends. Germline V gene sequence: CDR1 SGHKS, CDR2 YYEKEE (reference sequence). There are 13 residues in the CDR3.

The chain recombines TRBV5-5 with TRBJ2-3, with TRBD1 matching over 9 bases. The junction had 7 bases not matched to a gene; V was cut back by 6 bases and J by 2 bases. The CDR3 has 15 amino acids. Germline V CDR1 and CDR2: SGHKS, YYEKEE (reference sequence). The CDR3, as DNA: TGTGCCAGCACCCGGGGACAGGGAAACACAGATACGCAGTATTTT. It is translated as CASTRGQGNTDTQYF.

This clonotype was seen ten or more times. The CDR3 coding sequence is TGTGCCAGCAGCGAACTAGCGGGGGGATCAGAGACCCAGTACTTC. It encodes CASSELAGGSETQYF. The chain uses TRBV6-1 and TRBJ2-5, with 12 bases lining up with TRBD2. CDR1 MNHNS and CDR2 SASEGT come from the germline V gene. The CDR3 runs to 15 residues. V lost 6 bases, J lost 4 bases, and 6 bases stayed unmatched.

This clonotype appeared a few times. This chain links TRBV7-8 with TRBJ2-7; no clear D gene. With 2 bases removed from V and 6 bases from J, the gap between germline ends came to 17 bases. The CDR3 loop spans 15 amino acids. CDR1 SGHVS and CDR2 FQNEAQ come from the germline V gene. The CDR3 DNA reads TGTGCCAGCAGCTTAAGTCGAAGAGGAAGTATCGAGCAGTACGTC. It is translated as CASSLSRRGSIEQYV.

V is TRBV10-3 and J is TRBJ2-7; 9 bases are a match to TRBD2. CDR3 length equals 15 residues. From germline, CDR1 is ENHRY and CDR2 SYGVKD. With 4 bases clipped from V and 0 bases from J, the junction kept 4 bases outside the gene matches. CDR3 region: CAISVPSGASYEQYF. CDR3 in DNA: TGTGCCATCAGTGTGCCTAGCGGGGCCTCCTACGAGCAGTACTTC.

Comments on this clonotype: A read error may explain this, as a much larger clone is one base away. V is TRBV19 and J is TRBJ2-7; 7 bases line up with TRBD1. The CDR3 loop spans 14 amino acids. Germline V lookup: CDR1 LNHDA, CDR2 SQIVND (reference sequence). J gave up 0 bases and V 6 bases, and 5 bases lay outside the gene matches. CDR3 DNA sequence: TGTGCCAGTAGACACCAGGGGGTCTCCTACGAGCAGTACTTC. Residues: CASRHQGVSYEQYF.

The chain has TRBV7-2 and TRBJ1-1; 7 positions match TRBD1. V shed 5 bases, J shed 3 bases, and the junction held 3 bases outside the gene matches. Germline V gene lookup returns CDR1 SGHTA and CDR2 FQGNSA. The CDR3 length is 13 residues. CDR3 in amino acids: CASSPTGDTEAFF. The CDR3, as DNA: TGTGCCAGCAGCCCAACAGGGGACACTGAAGCTTTCTTT.

Many counts were recorded for this clonotype. CDR3: CASSLWTSGGLVTDTQYF. The CDR3, as DNA: TGTGCCAGCAGCCTGTGGACTAGCGGGGGGCTGGTCACAGATACGCAGTATTTT. This rearrangement joins TRBV12-3 or TRBV12-4 to TRBJ2-3; 14 positions agree with TRBD2. The CDR3 is 18 residues long. J was trimmed by 2 bases and V by 6 bases; bases with no gene match: 10.

The rearrangement joins TRBV11-1 to TRBJ2-6; D might be TRBD1 (6 bases). The CDR3 runs to 15 residues. Germline assignment: CDR1 SGHAT and CDR2 FQDESV (reference sequence). Trimming left V 5 bases short and J 2 bases short, with 10 bases between. The CDR3 spells CASSNRETGANVLTF. CDR3 coding DNA: TGTGCCAGCAGCAACAGGGAGACTGGGGCCAACGTCCTGACTTTC.

The chain has TRBV19 and TRBJ2-7; D gene unclear. V was cut by 3 bases and J by 3 bases, with 15 bases left in between. This CDR3 comprises 15 residues. The germline V gene encodes CDR1 LNHDA and CDR2 SQIVND (reference sequence). CDR3 amino acids: CASSILSGQVYEQYF. For the CDR3, the DNA is TGTGCCAGTAGTATTCTTTCGGGCCAAGTCTACGAGCAGTACTTC. The full variable domain, rest sourced from reference TRBV19 and TRBJ2-7, is DGGITQSPKYLFRKEGQNVTLSCEQNLNHDAMYWYRQDPGQGLRLIYYSQIVNDFQKGDIAEGYSVSREKKESFPLTVTSAQKNPTAFYLCASSILSGQVYEQYFGPGTRLTVT.

This clonotype was picked up a small number of times. V usage is TRBV9 and J usage is TRBJ2-4, with TRBD1 matching 8 bases. Looked up from germline, CDR1 is SGDLS and CDR2 is YYNGEE. The V segment lost 3 bases and the J segment 3 bases; nucleotides outside the gene matches: 8. This CDR3 has 16 residues. CDR3 region: CASSGGTGTGKNIQYF. DNA for the CDR3: TGTGCCAGCAGCGGAGGAACCGGGACAGGCAAAAACATTCAGTACTTC.

By proportion, this clonotype is medium-sized. This chain joins TRBV13 and TRBJ2-7; 12 nucleotides match TRBD2. The CDR3 totals 19 residues. From germline, CDR1 is PRHDT and CDR2 FYEKMQ (reference sequence). The V segment lost 5 bases and the J segment 1 base; nucleotides outside the gene matches: 15. The CDR3 bases are TGTGCCAGCAGCCCAAAGACCTCTAGCGGGGGGGCCCGGTCCTACGAGCAGTACTTC. It codes for CASSPKTSSGGARSYEQYF. Drawing the rest from reference TRBV13 and TRBJ2-7, the complete variable domain is AAGVIQSPRHLIKEKRETATLKCYPIPRHDTVYWYQQGPGQDPQFLISFYEKMQSDKGSIPDRFSAQQFSDYHSELNMSSLELGDSALYFCASSPKTSSGGARSYEQYFGPGTRLTVT.

At least ten counts were recorded for this clonotype. The chain combines TRBV5-6 with TRBJ2-5, with D uncertain. The germline V and J ends were trimmed by 0 bases and 6 bases, with 12 bases remaining between them. Germline values: CDR1 SGHDT, CDR2 YYEEEE. The CDR3 spans 14 residues. The CDR3: CASSLDGQLQTQYF. Here the CDR3 DNA reads TGTGCCAGCAGCTTGGACGGCCAGCTACAGACCCAGTACTTC.

There are a few counts of this clonotype. The genes are TRBV5-1 and TRBJ1-1; TRBD1 aligns across 7 bases. The CDR3 has 15 amino acids. Unmatched junction bases numbered 5, after V lost 2 bases and J lost 1 base. In germline, CDR1 is SGHRS, CDR2 YFSETQ. The CDR3, as DNA: TGCGCCAGCAGCTTCGGGCAGGGGGGGAACACTGAAGCTTTCTTT. Protein product: CASSFGQGGNTEAFF.

The sample holds many counts of this clonotype. The rearrangement uses TRBV19 and TRBJ1-3; D is unclear. V dropped 6 bases and J dropped 0 bases, with 6 bases sitting between them. Germline CDR1 reads LNHDA; CDR2 reads SQIVND (reference sequence). CDR3 length equals 13 residues. DNA of the CDR3: TGTGCCAGTAGCGTTGGCTCTGGAAACACCATATATTTT. This encodes CASSVGSGNTIYF. Supplemented by reference TRBV19 and TRBJ1-3, the full variable domain reads DGGITQSPKYLFRKEGQNVTLSCEQNLNHDAMYWYRQDPGQGLRLIYYSQIVNDFQKGDIAEGYSVSREKKESFPLTVTSAQKNPTAFYLCASSVGSGNTIYFGEGSWLTVV.

This chain uses TRBV27 with TRBJ1-2, with a possible D match to TRBD1 (5 bases). In germline, CDR1 is MNHEY, CDR2 SMNVEV (reference sequence). The ends were cut back, 3 bases at V and 4 bases at J, with 15 bases in the middle. This CDR3 is built from 15 residues. CDR3 region: CASSFSGPLFYGYTF. The CDR3 bases are TGTGCCAGCAGTTTCTCGGGACCCCTATTCTATGGCTACACCTTC.

This clonotype showed up many times. V is TRBV7-9 and J is TRBJ1-2, with 12 bases that match TRBD1. Germline loops: CDR1 SEHNR, CDR2 FQNEAQ (reference sequence). This CDR3 region has 17 residues. Trimming removed 0 bases from V and 6 bases from J; junction bases left unmatched: 8. CDR3 region: CASSLAVTGTGGHGYTF. CDR3 coding DNA: TGTGCCAGCAGCTTAGCGGTAACCGGGACAGGGGGCCATGGCTACACCTTC.

The sample holds a few counts of this clonotype. This rearrangement joins TRBV7-9 to TRBJ2-5, with a weak D call TRBD1 (6 bases). The V gene's germline CDR1 is SEHNR and CDR2 FQNEAQ (reference sequence). The length of the CDR3 is 15 residues. Trimming took off 1 base at V and 5 bases at J, with 14 bases between the two ends. The CDR3 region has the DNA TGTGCCAGCAGCTTAGAAGGACAGTTCTCGGAGACCCAGTACTTC. It yields the protein CASSLEGQFSETQYF.

This clonotype was detected ten times or more. The chain has TRBV19 and TRBJ1-6; D unresolved. CDR1 is LNHDA, CDR2 SQIVND, per germline (reference sequence). Trimming took 5 bases from V and 9 from J, leaving 14 bases between them. The CDR3 contains 14 residues. The CDR3 DNA reads as TGTGCCAGTAGTCCAGCAGGTCGGGCTTCACCCCTCCACTTT. Residues: CASSPAGRASPLHF.

This clonotype came up a few times. The rearrangement uses TRBV6-6 and TRBJ2-7; 9 bases are a match to TRBD1. In germline, CDR1 is MNHNY, CDR2 SVGAGI (reference sequence). J gave up 5 bases and V 4 bases, and 0 bases lay outside the gene matches. The CDR3 covers 12 residues. CDR3 residues: CASSWTGDEQYV. The CDR3 DNA reads TGTGCCAGCAGTTGGACAGGGGACGAGCAGTACGTC.